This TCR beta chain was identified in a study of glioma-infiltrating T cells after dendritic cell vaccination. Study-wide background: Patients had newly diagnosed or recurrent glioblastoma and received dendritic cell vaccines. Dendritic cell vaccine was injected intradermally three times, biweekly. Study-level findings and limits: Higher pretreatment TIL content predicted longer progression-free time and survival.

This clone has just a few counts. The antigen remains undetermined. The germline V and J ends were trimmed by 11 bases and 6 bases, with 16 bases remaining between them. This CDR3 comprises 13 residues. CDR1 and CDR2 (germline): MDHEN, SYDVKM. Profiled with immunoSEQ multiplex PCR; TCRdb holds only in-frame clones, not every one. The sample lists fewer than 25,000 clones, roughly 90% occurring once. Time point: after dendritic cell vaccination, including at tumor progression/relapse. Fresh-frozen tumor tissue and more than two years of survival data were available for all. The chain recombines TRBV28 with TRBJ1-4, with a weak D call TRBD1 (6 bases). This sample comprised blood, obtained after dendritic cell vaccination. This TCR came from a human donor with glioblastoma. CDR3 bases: TGTGCCGGCCGGGACATGAACGATGAAAAACTGTTTTTT. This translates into CAGRDMNDEKLFF.